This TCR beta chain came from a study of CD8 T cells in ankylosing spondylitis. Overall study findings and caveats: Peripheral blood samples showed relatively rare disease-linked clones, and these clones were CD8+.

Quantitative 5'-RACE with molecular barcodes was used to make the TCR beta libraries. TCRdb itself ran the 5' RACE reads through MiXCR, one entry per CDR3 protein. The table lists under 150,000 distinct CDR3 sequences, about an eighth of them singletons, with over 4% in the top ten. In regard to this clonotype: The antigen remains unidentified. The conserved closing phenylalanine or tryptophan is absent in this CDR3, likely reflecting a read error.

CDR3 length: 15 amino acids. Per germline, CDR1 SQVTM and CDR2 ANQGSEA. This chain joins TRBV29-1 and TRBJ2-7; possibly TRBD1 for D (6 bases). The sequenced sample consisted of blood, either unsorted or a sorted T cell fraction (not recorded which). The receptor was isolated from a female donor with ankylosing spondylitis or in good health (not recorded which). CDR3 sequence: CSIESRDTSSYEQYL. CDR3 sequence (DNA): TGCAGCATTGAGAGTCGGGACACTAGCTCCTACGAGCAGTACCTC.